The source of this T cell receptor (beta chain) is a study of low-dose radiotherapy and immunotherapy resistance in tumors. Time point in this sample: after trial treatment. The treatment denotes: LDRT plus nivolumab, ipilimumab, low-dose cyclophosphamide and aspirin (RACIN trial). The CDR3 contains 13 residues. Germline V gene sequence: CDR1 MNHGY, CDR2 SAAAGT. As regards this clonotype: A read error likely explains this, since a far larger clone differs by one base.

Gene-specific TRAV and TRBV primers were used for first-strand cDNA, covering alpha and beta chains. For amplifying TCRs, the PCR ran for about 22 cycles with Phusion, which was used together with a constant-region primer and the adapter on the V primers. TCRdb re-derived calls from the reads in MiXCR, one entry per CDR3 protein. The sample shows tens of thousands of distinct CDR3 sequences, roughly 20% of them seen only once. The origin of this receptor is a female donor with ovarian cancer. The rearrangement uses TRBV6-8 and TRBJ2-7; 7 nucleotides agree with TRBD1. Specimen: PBMCs, collected after low-dose radiotherapy plus immunotherapy. The CDR3 reads CVSSTRQGYEQYF. CDR3 DNA sequence: TGTGTCAGCAGTACTCGACAGGGCTACGAGCAGTACTTC.